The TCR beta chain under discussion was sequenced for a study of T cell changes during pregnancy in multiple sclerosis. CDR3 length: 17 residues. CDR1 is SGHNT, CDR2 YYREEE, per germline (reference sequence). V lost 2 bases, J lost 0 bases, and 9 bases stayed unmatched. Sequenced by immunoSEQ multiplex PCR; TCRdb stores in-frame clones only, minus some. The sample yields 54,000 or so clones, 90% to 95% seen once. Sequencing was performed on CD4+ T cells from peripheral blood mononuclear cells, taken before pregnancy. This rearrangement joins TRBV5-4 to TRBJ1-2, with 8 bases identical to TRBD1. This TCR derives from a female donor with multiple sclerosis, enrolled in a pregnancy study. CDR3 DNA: TGTGCCAGCAGCTTTCCGGGACAGGCAATCACTAACTATGGCTACACCTTC. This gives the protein CASSFPGQAITNYGYTF. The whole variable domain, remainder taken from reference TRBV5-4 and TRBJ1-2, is ETGVTQSPTHLIKTRGQQVTLRCSSQSGHNTVSWYQQALGQGPQFIFQYYREEENGRGNFPPRFSGLQFPNYSSELNVNALELDDSALYLCASSFPGQAITNYGYTFGSGTRLTVV.